Listed here are 13 T cell receptor beta chains from one sample, sequenced in a study of persistence of HIV-infected CD4 T cells. No antigen is known for these receptors. Cells were stimulated nonspecifically with anti-CD3/anti-CD28 magnetic beads. Responding CD4+ T cells were sorted by upregulation of both CD40 ligand and CD69. Sequencing used immunoSEQ version 4 in survey mode. Method: immunoSEQ multiplex PCR; TCRdb's copy keeps in-frame clones and lacks some. Of tens of thousands of clones in the sample, about 87% were seen once. This specimen consisted of CD4+ T cells sorted from PBMCs after approximately 20-hour stimulation, obtained from a patient who received antiretroviral therapy. Receptors originate from an adult woman with HIV who was CMV-seropositive.

Here the CDR3 reads CASSITSYNEQFF. The DNA of the CDR3 is TGTGCCAGCAGTATAACCTCCTACAATGAGCAGTTCTTC. The gene calls are TRBV28 and TRBJ2-1; D gene uncertain. V was shortened by 5 bases and J by 0 bases, with 5 bases between the two germline ends. Germline V gene lookup returns CDR1 MDHEN and CDR2 SYDVKM. The CDR3 extends over 13 amino acids.

The V gene is TRBV6-1, the J gene TRBJ2-1, with TRBD2 matching 12 bases. Losses at the gene ends were 3 bases for V and 7 bases for J; bases not matched to a gene: 13. In germline, CDR1 is MNHNS, CDR2 SASEGT. There are 18 residues in the CDR3. This chain's CDR3 is CASSEAPSSGGGWNEQFF. DNA for the CDR3: TGTGCCAGCAGTGAGGCGCCTTCTAGCGGGGGGGGATGGAATGAGCAGTTCTTC.

The chain links TRBV24-1 to TRBJ2-1; D not certain. Germline assignment: CDR1 KGHDR and CDR2 SFDVKD. Trimming shortened V by 0 bases and J by 10 bases, and 9 bases separated the two germline ends. The CDR3 runs to 13 residues. The CDR3 spells CATSDLLKEEQFF. The CDR3, as DNA: TGTGCCACCAGTGATTTGTTGAAAGAAGAGCAGTTCTTC.

The rearrangement uses TRBV3-1 (or the pseudogene TRBV3-2) and TRBJ2-1; D unresolved. In germline, CDR1 is LGHDT, CDR2 YNNKEL (reference sequence). This CDR3 is built from 16 residues. Trimming left V 4 bases short and J 5 bases short, with 18 bases between. In DNA, the CDR3 is TGTGCCAGCAGCCCGTCAGTCGGGCTACTCCACAATGAGCAGTTCTTC. Its protein product is CASSPSVGLLHNEQFF.

A single count supports this clone. V usage is TRBV6-4 and J usage is TRBJ2-2; 7 bases match TRBD1. CDR1 MRHNA and CDR2 SNTAGT come from the germline V gene. The CDR3 spans 14 residues. V gave up 7 bases and J gave up 3 bases; unmatched junction bases: 5. The CDR3 DNA reads as TGTGCCAGCACTCGTACAGGGGACACCGGGGAGCTGTTTTTT. Protein: CASTRTGDTGELFF.

V and J are TRBV5-4 and TRBJ2-2, with 13 bases aligning to TRBD2. Germline CDR1 is SGHNT and CDR2 is YYREEE (reference sequence). This CDR3 has 17 amino acids. V shed 3 bases and J 7 bases; nucleotides not matched to a gene: 9. This CDR3 reads CASSSNRLAGGVGELFF. The CDR3 DNA is TGTGCCAGCAGCTCAAACCGACTAGCGGGGGGCGTCGGGGAGCTGTTTTTT.

The chain recombines TRBV12-5 with TRBJ1-4, with TRBD1 matching over 11 bases. The CDR3 spans 16 residues. Unmatched junction bases numbered 9, after V lost 4 bases and J lost 8 bases. Looked up from germline, CDR1 is LGHNT and CDR2 is FRNRAP. CDR3 nucleotides: TGTGCTAGTGGTTCGGACACCGGGACAGGGGGGGAAAAACTGTTTTTT. As protein: CASGSDTGTGGEKLFF.

This clone came up a few times. The chain joins TRBV15 to TRBJ2-2; possibly TRBD2 for D (7 bases). The CDR3 totals 15 residues. Germline V gene data show CDR1 as LNHNV and CDR2 as YYDKDF (reference sequence). V was clipped by 1 base and J by 7 bases, with 13 bases between them. The chain's CDR3 is CATSRGTAGSGELFF. CDR3 DNA: TGTGCCACCAGCAGAGGGACAGCGGGGAGCGGGGAGCTGTTTTTT.

The chain joins TRBV29-1 to TRBJ2-7, with 8 bases lining up with TRBD1. The CDR3 consists of 13 residues. J lost 3 bases, V lost 6 bases, and 7 bases had no gene match. Per germline, CDR1 SQVTM and CDR2 ANQGSEA. CDR3 loop: CSVSDRGGYEQYF. CDR3 coding DNA: TGCAGCGTCTCCGACAGGGGCGGCTACGAGCAGTACTTC.

This chain joins TRBV19 and TRBJ1-6; 8 bases agree with TRBD1. CDR3 length: 15 amino acids. V lost 5 bases, J lost 7 bases, and 7 bases stayed unmatched. The V gene's germline CDR1 is LNHDA and CDR2 SQIVND (reference sequence). For the CDR3, the DNA is TGTGCCAGTAGTCTTCCGACAGGGGTAAATTCACCCCTCCACTTT. Its protein is CASSLPTGVNSPLHF.

The J gene is TRBJ1-1, the V gene TRBV2, with D possibly being TRBD1 (5 bases). Germline loops: CDR1 SNHLY, CDR2 FYNNEI. The CDR3 spans 14 residues. The ends were cut back, 4 bases at V and 5 bases at J, with 14 bases in the middle. The chain's CDR3 is CASSGQGGGTEAFF. The CDR3 DNA is TGTGCCAGCAGTGGCCAGGGTGGGGGTACTGAAGCTTTCTTT.

The V call is TRBV5-1, the J call TRBJ1-5, with a weak D call TRBD1 (5 bases). The CDR3 is 15 residues long. CDR1 SGHRS and CDR2 YFSETQ come from the germline V gene. Trimming stripped 0 bases from V and 3 bases from J, with 10 bases between. This CDR3 reads CASSLDAGNNQPQHF. The CDR3 DNA is TGCGCCAGCAGCTTGGATGCAGGGAACAATCAGCCCCAGCATTTT.

The chain recombines TRBV18 with TRBJ1-4; 9 bases map to TRBD1. Unmatched junction bases numbered 7, after V lost 6 bases and J lost 8 bases. The CDR3 covers 14 residues. Germline V gene sequence: CDR1 KGHSH, CDR2 LQKENI. DNA of the CDR3: TGTGCCAGCTCGCCGGGACAGGGAGTCGAAAAACTGTTTTTT. Translated: CASSPGQGVEKLFF.